A single T cell receptor beta chain is shown here with its context. Its cognate antigen is unknown. The method was immunoSEQ multiplex PCR; TCRdb's version includes in-frame clones alone and lacks a portion of them. The sample has roughly 40,000 clones; around 84% are singletons. The data originate from a study of lymphopenia after photon versus proton radiotherapy. Study conclusions and caveats: In patients who died, overall survival fell as post-nadir TCR diversity dropped more. After lymphocyte nadir, photon-treated repertoires showed oligoclonal expansion, especially CD8+ Temra. Relative stability marked proton patients; photon patients lost diversity and naive cells.

CDR1 is SGHRS, CDR2 YFSETQ, per germline. This CDR3 is built from 14 residues. The ends were cut back, 0 bases at V and 5 bases at J, with 11 bases in the middle. The rearrangement joins TRBV5-1 to TRBJ2-5; possible D gene TRBD1, 5 bases. The material sequenced was peripheral blood, taken from a patient treated with proton-based radiotherapy. The TCR was taken from a woman aged 70 to 79 with pancreatic cancer. Some clones in this sample may be carry-over from other donors' samples. CDR3 DNA: TGCGCCAGCAGCTTGGAGCAGGGTGAGGAGACCCAGTACTTC. It yields the protein CASSLEQGEETQYF.